The 16 T cell receptor beta chains presented below share a single source sample, sequenced in a study of blood T cells in healthy people across ages. The second PCR ran roughly 7 to 12 cycles with a sample-barcoded 5' primer and J-beta primers. TCRdb re-derived calls from the 5' RACE reads in MiXCR, one entry per CDR3 protein. This table has about 1.6 million distinct CDR3 sequences, 34% appearing once. The material sequenced was blood. The receptors derive from a woman younger than 45 in good health.

This sequence joins TRBV9 and TRBJ1-4; 11 positions agree with TRBD1. This CDR3 spans 15 amino acids. Losses at the gene ends were 3 bases for V and 7 bases for J; bases not matched to a gene: 5. Germline V gives CDR1 SGDLS, CDR2 YYNGEE. CDR3 in amino acids: CASSEGQGVGEKLFF. Here the CDR3 DNA reads TGTGCCAGCAGCGAGGGACAGGGGGTGGGTGAAAAACTGTTTTTT.

Points on this clonotype: The junction differs from germline at one of its ends, possibly a read error. This rearrangement joins TRBV5-1 to TRBJ2-5; D unresolved. CDR1 SGHRS and CDR2 YFSETQ come from the germline V gene. The CDR3 consists of 13 residues. The CDR3 nucleotides read TGCGCCGGCAGCCTCGACCCGAGCGAGACCCAGTACTTC. Translated: CAGSLDPSETQYF.

This clonotype turned up a few times. V and J are TRBV3-1 and TRBJ1-2, with D tentatively TRBD1 (5 bases). Trimming left V 0 bases short and J 5 bases short, with 13 bases between. Germline V gene sequence: CDR1 LGHDT, CDR2 YNNKEL (reference sequence). There are 15 residues in the CDR3. The CDR3 loop is CASSQDFREGYGYTF. The CDR3 DNA is TGTGCCAGCAGCCAAGATTTCCGGGAGGGGTATGGCTACACCTTC.

This sequence joins TRBV30 and TRBJ2-7, with 7 bases lining up with TRBD1. Germline trimming cut 0 bases from V and 2 bases from J; bases unmatched to any gene: 4. Germline V gene data show CDR1 as GTSNPN and CDR2 as SVGIG (reference sequence). The CDR3 covers 14 residues. Here the CDR3 reads CAWSVGQAPYEQYF. The CDR3 coding sequence is TGTGCCTGGAGTGTTGGACAGGCCCCCTACGAGCAGTACTTC.

The chain employs TRBV5-1 and TRBJ1-2; tentative D call: TRBD1 (6 bases). V shed 0 bases and J shed 4 bases, with 16 bases lying between them. The germline CDR1 and CDR2 sequences are SGHRS and YFSETQ. The CDR3 is made up of 16 amino acids. The CDR3 sequence is CASSLAWGQGTYGYTF. The CDR3 nucleotides are TGCGCCAGCAGCTTGGCCTGGGGGCAGGGGACCTATGGCTACACCTTC.

The gene calls are TRBV5-1 and TRBJ1-1; D unclear. Trimming stripped 9 bases from V and 0 bases from J, with 15 bases between. Germline V CDR1 and CDR2: SGHRS, YFSETQ. This CDR3 comprises 14 residues. The CDR3 bases are TGCGCCACCAGTCACGGCAGCTTGAACACTGAAGCTTTCTTT. As protein: CATSHGSLNTEAFF.

In its sample, this clonotype was seen a few times. V usage is TRBV29-1 and J usage is TRBJ2-1; 7 nucleotides match TRBD2. V trimming: 6 bases; J trimming: 6 bases; junction bases outside the gene matches: 8. The CDR3 spans 13 residues. From germline, CDR1 is SQVTM and CDR2 ANQGSEA. CDR3 residues: CSVLVREANEQFF. The CDR3 nucleotides read TGCAGCGTCCTCGTCCGGGAGGCCAATGAGCAGTTCTTC.

The chain is built from TRBV6-4 and TRBJ2-3; 8 nucleotides line up with TRBD1. The V gene end was trimmed by 6 bases and the J gene end by 0 bases; junction bases not matched to a gene: 8. This CDR3 is 16 amino acids long. Germline loops: CDR1 MRHNA, CDR2 SNTAGT. The CDR3 bases are TGTGCCAGCAGCCTCAGGGGGCTATCTAGCACAGATACGCAGTATTTT. It is translated as CASSLRGLSSTDTQYF.

V is TRBV30 and J is TRBJ1-4, with TRBD1 as a possible D gene (5 bases). CDR3 length: 13 amino acids. Looked up from germline, CDR1 is GTSNPN and CDR2 is SVGIG (reference sequence). V gave up 3 bases and J gave up 5 bases, with 10 bases separating them. CDR3 residues: CAWRGGNNEKLFF. CDR3 nucleotide sequence: TGTGCCTGGAGGGGGGGAAACAATGAAAAACTGTTTTTT. The full variable domain, its missing parts supplied by reference TRBV30 and TRBJ1-4, is SQTIHQWPATLVQPVGSPLSLECTVEGTSNPNLYWYRQAAGRGLQLLFYSVGIGQISSEVPQNLSASRPQDRQFILSSKKLLLSDSGFYLCAWRGGNNEKLFFGSGTQLSVL.

The chain combines TRBV7-9 with TRBJ1-4, with 9 positions matching TRBD1. Unmatched junction bases numbered 12, after V lost 6 bases and J lost 7 bases. The germline CDR1 and CDR2 sequences are SEHNR and FQNEAQ (reference sequence). CDR3 size: 16 residues. The CDR3 loop is CASSSQSGTGFEKLFF. The DNA of the CDR3 is TGTGCCAGCAGTTCCCAATCCGGGACAGGGTTTGAAAAACTGTTTTTT.

This clonotype was recorded at least ten times. J is TRBJ2-2 and V is TRBV7-3; 7 bases fit TRBD1. This CDR3 contains 14 residues. The V and J ends lost 3 bases and 3 bases, in that order; junction bases with no gene match: 1. The germline CDR1 and CDR2 sequences are SGHTA and FQGTGA. CDR3 sequence reads: CASSFTGDTGELFF. CDR3 nucleotides: TGTGCCAGCAGCTTCACAGGGGACACCGGGGAGCTGTTTTTT.

The V call is TRBV20-1, the J call TRBJ2-1; D is uncertain. V gave up 4 bases and J gave up 1 base, with 5 bases separating them. The V gene's germline CDR1 is DFQATT and CDR2 SNEGSKA (reference sequence). This CDR3 is built from 12 residues. The CDR3 loop is CSAIGSYNEQFF. In nucleotides, the CDR3 is TGCAGTGCTATTGGGTCCTACAATGAGCAGTTCTTC.

This clonotype was seen a handful of times. The genes are TRBV24-1 and TRBJ2-1; D is possibly TRBD1 (6 bases). Trimming shortened V by 4 bases and J by 6 bases, and 18 bases separated the two germline ends. Germline V lookup: CDR1 KGHDR, CDR2 SFDVKD. CDR3 size: 16 residues. The CDR3 region is CATSDPTGYSTNEQFF. The CDR3 nucleotides read TGTGCCACCAGTGACCCCACAGGGTACTCTACCAATGAGCAGTTCTTC.

The chain joins TRBV2 to TRBJ2-5; a weak D match, TRBD1 (5 bases). The germline V and J ends were trimmed by 7 bases and 5 bases, with 11 bases remaining between them. The germline V gene encodes CDR1 SNHLY and CDR2 FYNNEI. The CDR3 runs to 12 residues. This chain's CDR3 is CASKQGGETQYF. The DNA for the CDR3 is TGTGCCAGCAAGCAGGGTGGGGAGACCCAGTACTTC.

This clonotype has just a few counts. The chain uses TRBV28 and TRBJ2-5; TRBD2 agrees at 10 bases. CDR1 and CDR2 from the germline V gene are MDHEN and SYDVKM. After removal of 10 bases from V and 5 bases from J, the junction contained 28 bases not matched to a gene. The CDR3 is 20 amino acids. Here the CDR3 reads CATSLGSGRLFPQGGETQYF. The CDR3 DNA reads as TGTGCCACCTCCTTGGGTAGCGGGAGGCTGTTCCCCCAGGGAGGGGAGACCCAGTACTTC.

This clonotype was counted only a few times. The chain has TRBV28 and TRBJ2-1, with unresolved D. The CDR3 is made up of 15 amino acids. Germline V gene sequence: CDR1 MDHEN, CDR2 SYDVKM. V was cut by 6 bases and J by 0 bases, with 12 bases left in between. The CDR3 nucleotides are TGTGCCAGCAGCCCCCACTATATCTCCTACAATGAGCAGTTCTTC. It yields the protein CASSPHYISYNEQFF.